A selection of T cell receptor beta chains follows, all from one sample in a study of chemoradiotherapy in HPV16-positive cancers. TCRdb's table, derived via immunoSEQ multiplex PCR, lists solely in-frame clones and lacks some. The sample comprises 25,000 to 40,000 clones, around 86% of which are singletons, and around 2.3% rests with the top ten. The sequencing here drew on blood, taken from a patient who underwent chemoradiotherapy. Every receptor here comes from a human donor with HPV-associated anogenital cancer. CDR3s include the opening cysteine and the closing phenylalanine or tryptophan. A D gene is named only where the DNA matches it firmly. Clone size is shown for a subset of rows, as once, few, many or a class of expanded clone.

TRBD2	TRBJ2-3	TRBV7-7	-	CASSATSGGEDTQYF	TGTGCTAGCAGCGCGACTAGCGGGGGGGAAGATACGCAGTATTTT
-	TRBJ2-2	TRBV19	-	CASSNPGAGTGELFF	TGTGCCAGTAGTAACCCCGGGGCAGGCACCGGGGAGCTGTTTTTT
-	TRBJ1-2	TRBV28	-	CASNQRGGGSGYTF	TGTGCCAGCAATCAACGCGGGGGAGGGAGTGGCTACACCTTC
-	TRBJ1-2	TRBV5-1	-	CASSLDGRGLGNYGYTF	TGCGCCAGCAGCTTGGACGGGAGAGGGCTAGGGAACTATGGCTACACCTTC
-	TRBJ1-1	TRBV4-2	few	CASSQVDGRVNTEAFF	TGTGCCAGCAGCCAAGTTGACGGAAGAGTGAACACTGAAGCTTTCTTT
-	TRBJ2-1	TRBV5-8	-	CASSNGVSSYNEQFF	TGTGCCAGCAGTAACGGGGTCAGCTCCTACAATGAGCAGTTCTTC
TRBD2	TRBJ2-2	TRBV4-1	once	CASSQDTSGMTGELFF	TGCGCCAGCAGCCAAGATACTAGCGGAATGACCGGGGAGCTGTTTTTT
-	TRBJ2-1	TRBV12-1	-	CASSFGPGQSYNEQFF	TGTGCCAGCAGCTTTGGGCCGGGACAGTCCTACAATGAGCAGTTCTTC
-	TRBJ1-1	TRBV11-2	few	CASSLAGTEAFF	TGTGCCAGCAGCTTGGCGGGGACTGAAGCTTTCTTT
-	TRBJ2-7	TRBV7-8	-	CASRFMGTRGYEQYF	TGTGCCAGCAGATTTATGGGCACACGGGGATACGAGCAGTACTTC
TRBD1	TRBJ1-3	TRBV14	-	CASSPGRRGPFSGNTIYF	TGTGCCAGCAGCCCTGGTCGGAGGGGGCCCTTCTCTGGAAACACCATATATTTT
-	TRBJ1-6	TRBV6-6	-	CASIKPGRIDSPLHF	TGTGCCAGCATAAAACCGGGACGGATTGATTCACCCCTCCACTTT
TRBD1	TRBJ1-4	TRBV27	few	CASSSPIRDSYEKLFF	TGTGCCAGCAGTTCCCCGATCCGGGACAGCTATGAAAAACTGTTTTTT
-	TRBJ1-1	TRBV7-6	-	CASSLAQGLNTEAFF	TGTGCCAGCAGCTTAGCACAGGGTCTGAACACTGAAGCTTTCTTT
-	TRBJ1-2	TRBV7-9	-	CASSLSLNYGYTF	TGTGCCAGCAGCTTAAGTCTTAACTATGGCTACACCTTC
-	TRBJ2-7	TRBV6-6	few	CASSGIDQGPYEQYF	TGTGCCAGCAGTGGGATCGATCAGGGGCCTTACGAGCAGTACTTC
TRBD1	TRBJ2-2	TRBV2	-	CASSEVRQGPTGELFF	TGTGCCAGCAGTGAAGTCAGACAGGGCCCCACCGGGGAGCTGTTTTTT
TRBD1	TRBJ2-2	TRBV5-1	once	CASSLEGAFAGELFF	TGCGCCAGCAGCTTGGAGGGGGCTTTCGCCGGGGAGCTGTTTTTT
-	TRBJ1-1	TRBV27	-	CASSLNGNPRTEAFF	TGTGCCAGCAGTTTGAATGGCAATCCGAGGACTGAAGCTTTCTTT
TRBD2	TRBJ2-7	TRBV7-4	-	CASSALVQWGTSGGREQYF	TGTGCCAGCAGCGCCTTAGTCCAGTGGGGGACTAGCGGGGGCCGGGAGCAGTACTTC
-	TRBJ2-6	TRBV6-5	-	CASLSGWGANVLTF	TGTGCCAGCTTGTCCGGGTGGGGGGCCAACGTCCTGACTTTC
-	TRBJ1-3	TRBV7-2	-	CASSPQGTDGNTIYF	TGTGCCAGCAGCCCCCAGGGGACGGATGGAAACACCATATATTTT
TRBD1	TRBJ1-2	TRBV28	few	CASSSGRGRGGYTF	TGTGCCAGCAGTTCCGGCAGGGGGCGCGGAGGCTACACCTTC
TRBD1	TRBJ1-4	TRBV6-5	once	CASSYERRGLKLFF	TGTGCCAGCAGTTATGAGCGCAGGGGGCTAAAACTGTTTTTT
-	TRBJ1-1	TRBV25-1	-	CASSDPRAVNTEAFF	TGTGCCAGCAGTGACCCCCGGGCGGTGAACACTGAAGCTTTCTTT
TRBD1	TRBJ1-2	TRBV27	-	CASSFNRGHGYTF	TGTGCCAGCAGTTTCAACAGGGGGCATGGCTACACCTTC
-	TRBJ2-2	TRBV2	-	CASSLDRNTGELFF	TGTGCCAGCAGCCTAGACAGGAACACCGGGGAGCTGTTTTTT
TRBD1	TRBJ1-5	TRBV7-9	-	CASSFGGGDNQPQHF	TGTGCCAGCAGCTTTGGAGGGGGCGACAATCAGCCCCAGCATTTT
-	TRBJ2-2	TRBV5-4	-	CASSSSGAGELFF	TGTGCCAGCAGCAGTTCAGGGGCCGGGGAGCTGTTTTTT
TRBD1	TRBJ1-1	TRBV7-9	-	CASSSTGPNTEAFF	TGTGCCAGCAGCTCGACAGGGCCGAACACTGAAGCTTTCTTT
-	TRBJ2-4	TRBV15	-	CATSRAGGAKNIQYF	TGTGCCACCAGCAGAGCGGGGGGCGCCAAAAACATTCAGTACTTC
TRBD1	TRBJ1-2	TRBV27	-	CASSSIQGADYGYTF	TGTGCCAGCAGTTCCATACAGGGGGCGGACTATGGCTACACCTTC
-	TRBJ1-5	TRBV5-6	-	CASSLVNSNQPQHF	TGTGCCAGCAGCTTGGTGAACAGCAATCAGCCCCAGCATTTT
TRBD2	TRBJ2-1	TRBV2	-	CASTPLLAGGEEQFF	TGTGCCAGCACCCCTCTACTAGCGGGGGGGGAGGAGCAGTTCTTC
TRBD2	TRBJ2-3	TRBV5-1	-	CASSLGAGYSTDTQYF	TGCGCCAGCAGCTTGGGAGCGGGGTATAGCACAGATACGCAGTATTTT
-	TRBJ2-1	TRBV7-7	-	CASSFTSGTYNEQFF	TGTGCTAGCAGCTTCACCTCGGGGACCTACAATGAGCAGTTCTTC
-	TRBJ2-7	TRBV28	few	CASSSRHYEQYF	TGTGCCAGCAGCTCCAGACACTACGAGCAGTACTTC
TRBD1	TRBJ2-7	TRBV18	-	CASSPLSGQGVEQYF	TGTGCCAGCTCACCACTGTCCGGACAGGGGGTCGAGCAGTACTTC
-	TRBJ1-1	TRBV15	-	CATSRDRGWNTEAFF	TGTGCCACCAGCAGAGATCGCGGATGGAACACTGAAGCTTTCTTT
TRBD1	TRBJ1-2	TRBV7-9	once	CASSPQTGSGYTF	TGTGCCAGCAGCCCCCAGACAGGGTCTGGCTACACCTTC
-	TRBJ2-5	TRBV5-4	-	CASSRRRGVQETQYF	TGTGCCAGCAGCCGTAGGCGAGGGGTCCAAGAGACCCAGTACTTC
-	TRBJ2-1	TRBV9	-	CASSVEGFNEQFF	TGTGCCAGCAGCGTAGAGGGGTTCAATGAGCAGTTCTTC
-	TRBJ1-2	TRBV4-1	-	CASSQDPYVGAYYGYTF	TGCGCCAGCAGCCAAGACCCTTATGTGGGGGCCTACTATGGCTACACCTTC
-	TRBJ1-2	TRBV6-6	-	CASSYSTGTNYGYTF	TGTGCCAGCAGTTACTCAACTGGGACTAACTATGGCTACACCTTC
-	TRBJ1-1	TRBV7-8	-	CASSFRGGFNTEAFF	TGTGCCAGCAGCTTCCGGGGGGGATTTAACACTGAAGCTTTCTTT
TRBD1	TRBJ2-5	TRBV29-1	-	CSVWGTGAETQYF	TGCAGCGTTTGGGGTACAGGGGCAGAGACCCAGTACTTC
-	TRBJ2-3	TRBV7-9	-	CASSLEGQGPWDTQYF	TGTGCCAGCAGCTTAGAGGGGCAGGGGCCTTGGGATACGCAGTATTTT
-	TRBJ2-1	TRBV6-6	-	CASSYSEPDGEQFF	TGTGCCAGCAGTTACTCTGAGCCGGATGGTGAGCAGTTCTTC